These T cell receptor beta chains were read from a single sample in a study of PD-L1 blockade in urothelial cancer. TCRdb's copy holds only in-frame clones and misses some; the assay was immunoSEQ multiplex PCR. The sample contains 55,000 to 70,000 clones, around 79% of which appear only once. Sequences were derived from PBMCs, sampled around atezolizumab (anti-PD-L1) treatment. The receptor source for this set is a man between 70 and 80 years old with urothelial cancer. Both conserved end residues are part of each CDR3. A D gene is named only where the DNA matches it firmly. A row's size may be missing; if present it is once, few, many or a size class.

d_call,j_call,clone_size,v_call,cdr3_nt,cdr3_aa
TRBD2,TRBJ2-5,NA,TRBV15,TGTGCCACCAGCAAACTAGCGGGGCCGGGGGAGACCCAGTACTTC,CATSKLAGPGETQYF
TRBD1,TRBJ2-3,NA,TRBV9,TGTGCCAGCAGCGACGGGACAGGGGGTACAGATACGCAGTATTTT,CASSDGTGGTDTQYF
TRBD1,TRBJ1-1,NA,TRBV7-3,TGTGCCAGCAGCCCCCTGGGACAGGGGGGCACTGAAGCTTTCTTT,CASSPLGQGGTEAFF
TRBD1,TRBJ1-1,NA,TRBV6-1,TGTGCCAGCAGTGGAATACAGGGGAAGGGTGAAGCTTTCTTT,CASSGIQGKGEAFF
TRBD1,TRBJ1-1,NA,TRBV6-6,TGTGCCAGCAGTCCGTGGACAGGACCAGCAAACACTGAAGCTTTCTTT,CASSPWTGPANTEAFF
NA,TRBJ1-1,NA,TRBV20-1,TGCAGTGCTAACAGTGAAGCTTTCTTT,CSANSEAFF
TRBD2,TRBJ2-7,NA,TRBV6-5,TGTGCCAGCAGTTCTTCCGGGACTAGCGACTACGAGCAGTACTTC,CASSSSGTSDYEQYF
NA,TRBJ2-5,NA,TRBV5-4,TGTGCCAGCAGCTTGGTATCGGAGACCCAGTACTTC,CASSLVSETQYF
NA,TRBJ1-2,NA,TRBV15,TGTGCCACCAGCGGATCGACAGGAGGTCGGGGCTACACCTTC,CATSGSTGGRGYTF
TRBD1,TRBJ1-3,NA,TRBV5-6,TGTGCCAGCAGCGGGACAGGAGGGTCTGGAAACACCATATATTTT,CASSGTGGSGNTIYF
NA,TRBJ2-2,NA,TRBV29-1,TGCAGCGCGGCGGGTCTGACGGGAGAAGCCGGGGAGCTGTTTTTT,CSAAGLTGEAGELFF
TRBD2,TRBJ2-1,NA,TRBV7-2,TGTGCCAGCACCGAAAGCGGGAACTCCTACAATGAGCAGTTCTTC,CASTESGNSYNEQFF
NA,TRBJ1-1,NA,TRBV5-1,TGCGCCAGCAGCTTCGGCGGGGAGAACACTGAAGCTTTCTTT,CASSFGGENTEAFF
NA,TRBJ2-7,NA,TRBV7-2,TGTGCCAGCAGCTTACGCGGGACGAGCTCCTACGAGCAGTACTTC,CASSLRGTSSYEQYF
TRBD2,TRBJ2-3,NA,TRBV4-1,TGCGCCAGCAGCCAACCCCGACTAGCGGGAGAGTCAGATACGCAGTATTTT,CASSQPRLAGESDTQYF
NA,TRBJ2-3,NA,TRBV5-6,TGTGCCAGCAGCGTTACAGTATCAGATACGCAGTATTTT,CASSVTVSDTQYF
TRBD1,TRBJ1-1,NA,TRBV10-3,TGTGCCATCAGTGAGTCGGGACAGGGGGCATACACTGAAGCTTTCTTT,CAISESGQGAYTEAFF
NA,TRBJ2-1,NA,TRBV29-1,TGCAGCGTTGAAGGCGGGGCCCACAATGAGCAGTTCTTC,CSVEGGAHNEQFF
NA,TRBJ1-4,few,TRBV19,TGTGCCAGTAGTATGCTGGTCCTAAATGAAAAACTGTTTTTT,CASSMLVLNEKLFF
TRBD1,TRBJ2-1,NA,TRBV7-9,TGTGCCAGCAGCCGCAACAGGGGAGTGGTAAATGAGCAGTTCTTC,CASSRNRGVVNEQFF
NA,TRBJ1-3,NA,TRBV9,TGTGCCAGCAGCCCCCGGGGTGGGGGGAACACCATATATTTT,CASSPRGGGNTIYF
NA,TRBJ2-2,NA,TRBV6-1,TGTGCCAGCAGGCCCCTCACTGCCGGGGAGCTGTTTTTT,CASRPLTAGELFF
NA,TRBJ1-5,NA,TRBV10-3,TGTGCCATCAGTGAAGCCGACGGGGGAAATCAGCCCCAGCATTTT,CAISEADGGNQPQHF
TRBD2,TRBJ2-7,NA,TRBV28,TGTGCCAGCAGTACGGCCGGGACTAGCGGCTCCTACGAGCAGTACTTC,CASSTAGTSGSYEQYF
TRBD2,TRBJ2-1,NA,TRBV6-6,TGTGCCAGCAGTTCTCATAGCGGGAAACCCTACAATGAGCAGTTCTTC,CASSSHSGKPYNEQFF
TRBD1,TRBJ2-1,NA,TRBV18,TGTGCCAGCTCACAGATGCGGACAGGGGGTCGGGATGAGCAGTTCTTC,CASSQMRTGGRDEQFF
NA,TRBJ1-2,NA,TRBV29-1,TGCAGCGTGGCACAGGGACACTATGGCTACACCTTC,CSVAQGHYGYTF
NA,TRBJ1-2,once,TRBV2,TGTGCCAGCGGGTTAGGACTTGGCTACACCTTC,CASGLGLGYTF
TRBD1,TRBJ2-5,few,TRBV5-1,TGCGCCAGCACAAACAGGGGTTACGAGACCCAGTACTTC,CASTNRGYETQYF
TRBD2,TRBJ2-7,NA,TRBV29-1,TGCAGCGTTGGGGCGGGGACCGGGAGGGAGCAGTACTTC,CSVGAGTGREQYF
TRBD1,TRBJ1-4,NA,TRBV5-8,TGTGCCAGCAGCCCGGACAGGGCCACTGAAAAACTGTTTTTT,CASSPDRATEKLFF
TRBD1,TRBJ2-7,NA,TRBV27,TGTGCCAGCAGGGACTTACCGGGACAGGGGGCTGACGAGCAGTACTTC,CASRDLPGQGADEQYF
TRBD1,TRBJ1-2,NA,TRBV7-9,TGTGCCAGCAGCGAGGGGACAGGTCACTATGGCTACACCTTC,CASSEGTGHYGYTF
NA,TRBJ2-7,NA,TRBV13,TGTGCCAGCAGCTTAGATACAGGAGCCTACGAGCAGTACTTC,CASSLDTGAYEQYF
NA,TRBJ1-3,NA,TRBV7-2,TGTGCCAGCAGCCCGAGCGGAGGAAACACCATATATTTT,CASSPSGGNTIYF
NA,TRBJ1-1,NA,TRBV7-9,TGTGCCAGCAGCCCCCGGATGGATCGGGCTGAAGCTTTCTTT,CASSPRMDRAEAFF
NA,TRBJ2-2,NA,TRBV7-9,TGTGCCAGCAGTTACCTGGGGGCAGGGCCCAACACCGGGGAGCTGTTTTTT,CASSYLGAGPNTGELFF
NA,TRBJ2-2,NA,TRBV28,TGTGCCAGCAGTTTAGCAGGGTTCCTAAAGACCGGGGAGCTGTTTTTT,CASSLAGFLKTGELFF
NA,TRBJ2-1,few,TRBV10-3,TGTGCCATCAGTCAGCCGGACAGCCGCTCCTACAATGAGCAGTTCTTC,CAISQPDSRSYNEQFF
TRBD2,TRBJ2-1,NA,TRBV29-1,TGCAGCGCGACTAGCGGGAGTCACAATGAGCAGTTCTTC,CSATSGSHNEQFF